These T cell receptor beta chains were read from a single sample in a study of cytomegalovirus exposure and HLA in healthy donors. Generated by immunoSEQ multiplex PCR, the TCRdb table keeps only in-frame clones and is missing some. The sample shows more than 100,000 clones, 88% of them seen only once. The sample comprised PBMCs. The receptors shown here come from a man aged 25 to 45 in good health and CMV-seronegative. Each CDR3 is given with its conserved first and last residue. The order of the fields is J gene, D gene, clone size, V gene, CDR3 DNA, CDR3 protein. D genes are given only for firm matches. For some rows the clone size is stated as once, few or many, or as a class when expanded; others skip it.

j_call: TRBJ1-4; d_call: .; clone_size: .; v_call: TRBV5-4; cdr3_nt: TGTGCCAGCAGCCGGATCCCAGGGACACGAGGGGGAACTAATGAAAAACTGTTTTTT; cdr3_aa: CASSRIPGTRGGTNEKLFF
j_call: TRBJ2-1; d_call: TRBD2; clone_size: many; v_call: TRBV6-4; cdr3_nt: TGTGCCAGCAGTGACTCTAGCGGGAGCTACAATGAGCAGTTCTTC; cdr3_aa: CASSDSSGSYNEQFF
j_call: TRBJ2-1; d_call: .; clone_size: .; v_call: TRBV4-1; cdr3_nt: TGCGCCAGCAGCTGGAGGGACGCGGATGAGCAGTTCTTC; cdr3_aa: CASSWRDADEQFF
j_call: TRBJ2-7; d_call: .; clone_size: .; v_call: TRBV5-1; cdr3_nt: TGCGCCAGCAGCCCCGCCCCAACGTCCGGCTACGAGCAGTACTTC; cdr3_aa: CASSPAPTSGYEQYF
j_call: TRBJ2-2; d_call: .; clone_size: .; v_call: TRBV7-3; cdr3_nt: TGTGCCAGCAGAAGCGGACTCACCGGGGAGCTGTTTTTT; cdr3_aa: CASRSGLTGELFF
j_call: TRBJ2-3; d_call: .; clone_size: .; v_call: TRBV10-3; cdr3_nt: TGTGCCACCTCTGGCGATACGCAGTATTTT; cdr3_aa: CATSGDTQYF
j_call: TRBJ2-7; d_call: TRBD2; clone_size: .; v_call: TRBV5-6; cdr3_nt: TGTGCCAGCAGCTCCGGGACTAGCGGGAGACACTCCTACGAGCAGTACTTC; cdr3_aa: CASSSGTSGRHSYEQYF
j_call: TRBJ2-2; d_call: TRBD1; clone_size: .; v_call: TRBV6-4; cdr3_nt: TGTGCCAGCAGTCCAGGGGGTACAAACACCGGGGAGCTGTTTTTT; cdr3_aa: CASSPGGTNTGELFF
j_call: TRBJ2-7; d_call: TRBD1; clone_size: .; v_call: TRBV11-2; cdr3_nt: TGTGCCAGCAGCTTACCGGGACAGGGGGATCACGAGCAGTACTTC; cdr3_aa: CASSLPGQGDHEQYF
j_call: TRBJ1-2; d_call: .; clone_size: .; v_call: TRBV11-2; cdr3_nt: TGTGCCAGCAGCTTGAGAGGGTCTGGAGCTAACTATGGCTACACCTTC; cdr3_aa: CASSLRGSGANYGYTF
j_call: TRBJ2-7; d_call: .; clone_size: .; v_call: TRBV28; cdr3_nt: TGTGCCAGCAGTTTATGGGGAGCCGTATCGGGACAATACGAGCAGTACTTC; cdr3_aa: CASSLWGAVSGQYEQYF
j_call: TRBJ1-1; d_call: .; clone_size: .; v_call: TRBV29-1; cdr3_nt: TGCAGCGCCCGAGGCAGGGGAGGGGGGAACACTGAAGCTTTCTTT; cdr3_aa: CSARGRGGGNTEAFF
j_call: TRBJ2-1; d_call: .; clone_size: few; v_call: TRBV6-6; cdr3_nt: TGTGCCAGCAGTAGCGGCTACAATGAGCAGTTCTTC; cdr3_aa: CASSSGYNEQFF
j_call: TRBJ1-4; d_call: .; clone_size: .; v_call: TRBV25-1; cdr3_nt: TGTGCCAGCAGTGAGGGAGGGGAGTCTAATGAAAAACTGTTTTTT; cdr3_aa: CASSEGGESNEKLFF
j_call: TRBJ1-1; d_call: .; clone_size: .; v_call: TRBV11-3; cdr3_nt: TGTGCCAGCAGCTTAAACCCGGGGACTGAAGCTTTCTTT; cdr3_aa: CASSLNPGTEAFF
j_call: TRBJ2-5; d_call: .; clone_size: .; v_call: TRBV2; cdr3_nt: TGTGCCAGCAGCGCGGGAGAGACCCAGTACTTC; cdr3_aa: CASSAGETQYF
j_call: TRBJ1-2; d_call: .; clone_size: .; v_call: TRBV30; cdr3_nt: TGTGCCTGGGCCTCATGGGGACATACTAACTATGGCTACACCTTC; cdr3_aa: CAWASWGHTNYGYTF
j_call: TRBJ2-1; d_call: TRBD1; clone_size: .; v_call: TRBV5-1; cdr3_nt: TGCGCCAGCCGCGCCGGGACAGAGAGTTACAATGAGCAGTTCTTC; cdr3_aa: CASRAGTESYNEQFF
j_call: TRBJ2-7; d_call: .; clone_size: .; v_call: TRBV5-4; cdr3_nt: TGTGCCAGCAGCCCTCGACTTGGTTTCGCAATCTACGAGCAGTACTTC; cdr3_aa: CASSPRLGFAIYEQYF
j_call: TRBJ2-5; d_call: .; clone_size: .; v_call: TRBV9; cdr3_nt: TGTGCCAGCAGCGTAGCCGGTTCTGAGACCCAGTACTTC; cdr3_aa: CASSVAGSETQYF
j_call: TRBJ2-1; d_call: TRBD2; clone_size: .; v_call: TRBV6-5; cdr3_nt: TGTGCCAGCGCGTTAGCGGGAGGGCCTGGTTATGAGCAGTTCTTC; cdr3_aa: CASALAGGPGYEQFF
j_call: TRBJ2-1; d_call: TRBD2; clone_size: .; v_call: TRBV27; cdr3_nt: TGTGCCAGCAGTTTTTCTAGCGGGAGTACTTACAATGAGCAGTTCTTC; cdr3_aa: CASSFSSGSTYNEQFF